Each of the 28 T cell receptor beta chains below was sequenced from the same sample in a study of Graves' ophthalmopathy and Graves' hyperthyroidism. RNA served as the template for amplifying TCR beta CDR3 regions. The first round was an RT-PCR with HTBI primers, and the second round was a multiplex PCR. From the multiplex PCR reads, TCRdb called clonotypes with MiXCR, one entry per CDR3 protein. The sample holds about 500,000 distinct CDR3 sequences, 13% to 15% seen once. Source material: blood. The receptors derive from a woman in her thirties with Graves' ophthalmopathy.

This clonotype showed up many times. The chain recombines TRBV6-5 with TRBJ2-7; D is possibly TRBD1 or TRBD2 (5 bases each). Germline V gene sequence: CDR1 MNHEY, CDR2 SVGAGI. Trimming took 2 bases from V and 2 from J, leaving 13 bases between them. CDR3 length equals 15 residues. DNA for the CDR3: TGTGCCAGCAGTTACAGTCAGGGACGAACCTACGAGCAGTACTTC. Translated: CASSYSQGRTYEQYF.

This clonotype appeared a few times. DNA for the CDR3: TGTGCCAGCAGTTTACAGACCGGATCTGGGGCCAACGTCCTGACTTTC. Its protein product is CASSLQTGSGANVLTF. This chain connects TRBV12-3 or TRBV12-4 to TRBJ2-6; D gene uncertain. Deletions cut 2 bases from V and 1 base from J, with 9 bases between. The CDR3 runs 16 residues.

In its sample, this clonotype was seen many times. Relative to the germline gene, one junction end is altered; a read error may explain this. The CDR3 here is CSSSYPSNYGYTF. In nucleotides, the CDR3 is TGTTCCAGCAGTTACCCCTCCAACTATGGCTACACCTTC. This chain joins TRBV6-5 and TRBJ1-2; unclear D gene. The CDR3 totals 13 residues. Looked up from germline, CDR1 is MNHEY and CDR2 is SVGAGI.

This rearrangement joins TRBV12-3 or TRBV12-4 to TRBJ2-7; the match to TRBD1 covers 8 bases. The CDR3 length is 16 residues. J lost 4 bases, V lost 6 bases, and 14 bases had no gene match. DNA of the CDR3: TGTGCCAGCAGCTCAACCGGGACAGGTACTATGTACGAGCAGTACTTC. It specifies CASSSTGTGTMYEQYF.

This clonotype occurred many times. The gene calls are TRBV7-3 and TRBJ2-6; a possible D gene is TRBD1 (5 bases). Trimming left V 4 bases short and J 0 bases short, with 13 bases between. The CDR3 covers 17 residues. CDR1 and CDR2 from the germline V gene are SGHTA and FQGTGA. CDR3 sequence: CASSSLRGYSGANVLTF. DNA of the CDR3: TGTGCCAGCAGCTCCCTAAGGGGTTACTCTGGGGCCAACGTCCTGACTTTC.

This clonotype occurred many times. This sequence joins TRBV19 and TRBJ1-5; the D gene is possibly TRBD1 (6 bases). This CDR3 has 16 amino acids. CDR1 is LNHDA and CDR2 is SQIVND in the germline V gene (reference sequence). The CDR3 DNA follows: TGTGCAACAACCCTGGCGGGGGGCAGGAGCAATCAGCCCCAGCATTTT. Its protein is CATTLAGGRSNQPQHF.

In its sample, this clonotype was seen many times. The chain carries TRBV10-3 and TRBJ1-5; D is unclear. The V end lost 4 bases, the J end lost 5 bases, and 9 bases lay between the germline ends. The CDR3 loop spans 13 amino acids. Germline V gene lookup returns CDR1 ENHRY and CDR2 SYGVKD. DNA for the CDR3: TGTGCCATCAGTGGATTTTCCGATCAGCCCCAGCATTTT. Translating gives CAISGFSDQPQHF.

This clonotype was observed many times. The chain combines TRBV6-1 with TRBJ2-5; perhaps TRBD1 as D (6 bases). V was trimmed by 7 bases and J by 4 bases, leaving 16 bases between them. This CDR3 has 14 residues. Germline V gives CDR1 MNHNS, CDR2 SASEGT. CDR3 amino acids: CASNPGGRGETQYF. CDR3 nucleotide sequence: TGTGCCAGCAATCCCGGCGGCAGGGGAGAGACCCAGTACTTC.

This clonotype has a count of ten or more. CDR3 in DNA: TGTGCCACCAGTGATTTGCAGAGCTCTTACAGGACAGGGCTGCCCCAGGCTTATGGCTACACCTTC. It yields the protein CATSDLQSSYRTGLPQAYGYTF. The rearrangement joins TRBV24-1 to TRBJ1-2; 8 bases are shared with TRBD1. CDR1 is KGHDR and CDR2 is SFDVKD in the germline V gene. J was trimmed by 5 bases and V by 0 bases; bases with no gene match: 25. The CDR3 consists of 22 residues.

This clonotype was seen many times. CDR3 sequence: CASSPGALGTRSYEQYF. CDR3 coding DNA: TGCGCCAGCAGCCCGGGGGCACTCGGGACTAGGTCCTACGAGCAGTACTTC. This chain joins TRBV4-1 and TRBJ2-7, with 8 positions matching TRBD2. V was pared by 4 bases and J by 1 base, with 12 bases of the junction left unmatched. This CDR3 comprises 17 residues. Germline V CDR1 and CDR2: MGHRA, YSYEKL.

This clonotype was counted at least ten times. V usage is TRBV15 and J usage is TRBJ1-6, with a weak D call TRBD1 (5 bases). Germline CDR1 and CDR2: LNHNV and YYDKDF (reference sequence). V was pared by 0 bases and J by 11 bases, with 14 bases between. The CDR3 loop spans 15 amino acids. CDR3 sequence reads: CATSRDGQGAAPLHF. Here the CDR3 DNA reads TGTGCCACCAGCAGAGATGGCCAGGGAGCGGCACCCCTCCACTTT.

Comments on this clonotype: A much larger clone differs from this one at a single base, so this may be a read error. The chain combines TRBV20-1 with TRBJ2-7; the D gene is possibly TRBD2 (5 bases). Germline lookup yields CDR1 DFQATT and CDR2 SNEGSKA (reference sequence). CDR3 length: 13 residues. CDR3 region: CSAPTGSSYEQHF. CDR3 bases: TGCAGTGCGCCGACTGGGAGCTCCTACGAGCAGCACTTC.

There are many counts of this clonotype. V and J are TRBV25-1 and TRBJ1-1, with D unresolved. V was pared by 0 bases and J by 1 base, with 9 bases between. The CDR3 contains 15 residues. CDR1 is MGHDK and CDR2 is SYGVNS in the germline V gene. Here the CDR3 reads CASSEYNPPNTEAFF. In DNA, the CDR3 is TGTGCCAGCAGTGAATATAATCCACCGAACACTGAAGCTTTCTTT.

Many counts were recorded for this clonotype. In DNA, the CDR3 is TGTGCCAGCAGTCCCGGGCAGCGGGCGGGGAACACTGAAGCTTTCTTT. Its translation: CASSPGQRAGNTEAFF. V usage is TRBV6-5 and J usage is TRBJ1-1; D unresolved. This CDR3 contains 16 residues. Germline CDR1 MNHEY, CDR2 SVGAGI. With 5 bases removed from V and 1 base from J, the gap between germline ends came to 17 bases.

This chain connects TRBV7-2 to TRBJ2-7; D gene uncertain. V was pared by 1 base and J by 2 bases, with 9 bases between. Germline V lookup: CDR1 SGHTA, CDR2 FQGNSA. This CDR3 comprises 14 residues. Here the CDR3 reads CASSLGLSTYEQYF. CDR3 bases: TGTGCCAGCAGCTTAGGACTTTCAACCTACGAGCAGTACTTC.

This clonotype was seen ten or more times. The chain has TRBV24-1 and TRBJ2-5; TRBD1 agrees at 11 bases. V lost 9 bases to trimming and J lost 3 bases; unmatched junction nucleotides: 8. This CDR3 has 15 amino acids. Germline values: CDR1 KGHDR, CDR2 SFDVKD. CDR3: CATAQAGQGEETQYF. The DNA of the CDR3 is TGTGCCACCGCCCAGGCGGGACAGGGGGAAGAGACCCAGTACTTC.

Comment on this clonotype: The junction departs from the called germline gene at one end, perhaps through a read error. This rearrangement joins TRBV15 to TRBJ2-4; D gene ambiguous. The CDR3 consists of 17 residues. The germline gives CDR1 LNHNV, CDR2 YYDKDF (reference sequence). This chain's CDR3 is CATSRATGTLAKNIKYF. The DNA of the CDR3 is TGTGCCACCAGCAGAGCAACGGGCACATTGGCCAAAAACATTAAGTACTTC.

In its sample, this clonotype was seen many times. Mismatch with germline at one junction end may stem from a read error. This sequence joins TRBV6-1 and TRBJ1-2, with a possible D match to TRBD1 (5 bases). In germline, CDR1 is MNHNS, CDR2 SASEGT. The CDR3 loop spans 15 amino acids. The CDR3 spells CASSEVRGGVYGYIF. The DNA for the CDR3 is TGTGCCAGCAGTGAAGTACGCGGGGGGGTCTATGGCTACATCTTC.

The V and J genes are TRBV6-1 and TRBJ1-2; D remains ambiguous. The CDR3 has 14 residues. V lost 3 bases and J 0 bases, leaving 8 bases between the germline ends. Germline lookup yields CDR1 MNHNS and CDR2 SASEGT. The CDR3 DNA is TGTGCCAGCAGTGAGCTCAGACCTAACTATGGCTACACCTTC. The encoded protein is CASSELRPNYGYTF.

In this sample, this clonotype turned up many times. The chain has TRBV5-1 and TRBJ1-2, with D uncertain. The CDR3 loop spans 14 amino acids. Trimming shortened V by 4 bases and J by 7 bases, and 17 bases separated the two germline ends. Germline V gene lookup returns CDR1 SGHRS and CDR2 YFSETQ. As DNA, the CDR3 is TGCGCCAGCAGCGAGGCAGTGGGTGGTCTTGGCTACACCTTC. It translates to CASSEAVGGLGYTF.

On this clonotype: One junction end does not reproduce the germline sequence, and a read error may be involved. This chain connects TRBV7-2 to TRBJ2-1; D might be TRBD1 (6 bases). The CDR3 is made up of 13 amino acids. Germline V gene data show CDR1 as SGHTA and CDR2 as FQGNSA. As DNA, the CDR3 is TGTGCCAGCAGCTTAGCAGGGGACAATGAGAAGTTCTTC. Its protein is CASSLAGDNEKFF. Complete variable domain (other parts from reference TRBV7-2 and TRBJ2-1): GAGVSQSPSNKVTEKGKDVELRCDPISGHTALYWYRQSLGQGLEFLIYFQGNSAPDKSGLPSDRFSAERTGGSVSTLTIQRTQQEDSAVYLCASSLAGDNEKFFGPGTRLTVL.

This clonotype appeared many times. CDR3 protein: CATSDTGASGETQYF. The CDR3 DNA reads as TGTGCCACCAGTGATACCGGGGCCTCGGGGGAGACCCAGTACTTC. The chain joins TRBV24-1 to TRBJ2-5; D could derive from TRBD1 or TRBD2 (5 bases each). This CDR3 spans 15 amino acids. V was trimmed by 3 bases and J by 5 bases, leaving 15 bases between them. Looked up from germline, CDR1 is KGHDR and CDR2 is SFDVKD.

This clonotype was detected ten times or more. The chain joins TRBV28 to TRBJ2-5; possible D gene TRBD1, 5 bases. The CDR3 extends over 13 amino acids. Looked up from germline, CDR1 is MDHEN and CDR2 is SYDVKM. With 2 bases removed from V and 3 bases from J, the gap between germline ends came to 7 bases. CDR3: CASSLGAEETQYF. CDR3 DNA: TGTGCCAGCAGTTTAGGGGCGGAAGAGACCCAGTACTTC.

This clonotype has a count of ten or more. The DNA of the CDR3 is TGTGCCAGCAGCGTAGGGGGGGGACATCTGAACACTGAAGCTTTCTTT. This gives the protein CASSVGGGHLNTEAFF. The chain joins TRBV9 to TRBJ1-1; a possible D gene is TRBD1 (6 bases). This CDR3 contains 16 residues. From germline, CDR1 is SGDLS and CDR2 YYNGEE. The V end was cut by 0 bases, the J end by 0 bases, with 12 bases between.

Many counts were recorded for this clonotype. The chain couples TRBV10-2 to TRBJ1-5; possibly TRBD1 for D (5 bases). CDR3 length: 15 residues. CDR1 and CDR2 from the germline V gene are WSHSY and SAAADI. Trimming cost V 0 bases and J 2 bases, with 8 bases left between them. For the CDR3, the DNA is TGCGCCAGCAGTGAGTCGTCGGGGGGCAATCAGCCCCAGCATTTT. Residues: CASSESSGGNQPQHF.

The sample holds many counts of this clonotype. This chain joins TRBV28 and TRBJ1-2, with 8 nucleotides matching TRBD1. Germline V gene data show CDR1 as MDHEN and CDR2 as SYDVKM. Germline trimming cut 6 bases from V and 7 bases from J; bases unmatched to any gene: 7. The CDR3 loop spans 13 amino acids. The CDR3 DNA reads as TGTGCCAGCAGGTCGCAGGGGGCGCCTGGCTACACCTTC. This encodes CASRSQGAPGYTF.

The V gene is TRBV10-3, the J gene TRBJ1-1; 7 bases line up with TRBD1. The length of the CDR3 is 12 residues. The V and J ends lost 11 bases and 6 bases, in that order; junction bases with no gene match: 9. Germline V gene data show CDR1 as ENHRY and CDR2 as SYGVKD. This chain's CDR3 is CAARQGLAEAFF. The CDR3 bases are TGTGCCGCTCGACAGGGACTGGCTGAAGCTTTCTTT.

Worth noting for this clonotype: Because it lacks the conserved phenylalanine or tryptophan at the end, this CDR3 is likely a read error. The chain uses TRBV12-3 or TRBV12-4 and TRBJ1-1; 7 bases are a match to TRBD1. J was trimmed by 3 bases and V by 5 bases; bases with no gene match: 6. CDR3 length: 14 residues. The CDR3 sequence is CASSRQGSDTEAFL. The CDR3, as DNA: TGTGCCAGCAGTCGACAGGGATCGGACACTGAAGCTTTCCTT.